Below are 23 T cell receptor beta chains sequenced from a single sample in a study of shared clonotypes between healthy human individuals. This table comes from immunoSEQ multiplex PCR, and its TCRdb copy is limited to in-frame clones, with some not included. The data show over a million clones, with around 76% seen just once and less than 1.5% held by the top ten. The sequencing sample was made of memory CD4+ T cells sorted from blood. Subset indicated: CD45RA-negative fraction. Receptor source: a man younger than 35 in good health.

The CDR3 region is CASRKGGLNTEAFF. CDR3 in DNA: TGTGCCAGCAGGAAGGGGGGATTGAACACTGAAGCTTTCTTT. The chain recombines TRBV7-3 with TRBJ1-1; weak D call: TRBD1 (6 bases). V lost 6 bases and J lost 0, with 11 bases in between. The CDR3 runs to 14 residues. Per germline, CDR1 SGHTA and CDR2 FQGTGA.

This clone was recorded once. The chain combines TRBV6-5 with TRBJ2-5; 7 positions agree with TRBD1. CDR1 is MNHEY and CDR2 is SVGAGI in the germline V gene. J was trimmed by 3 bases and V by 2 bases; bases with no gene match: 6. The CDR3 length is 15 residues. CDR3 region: CASSYRTGTKETQYF. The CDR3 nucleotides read TGTGCCAGCAGTTACAGGACAGGAACGAAAGAGACCCAGTACTTC.

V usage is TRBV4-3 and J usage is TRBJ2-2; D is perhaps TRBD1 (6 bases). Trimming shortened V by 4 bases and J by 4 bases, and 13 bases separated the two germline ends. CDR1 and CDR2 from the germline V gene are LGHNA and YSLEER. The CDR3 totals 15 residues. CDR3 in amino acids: CASSLNRASTGELFF. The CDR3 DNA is TGCGCCAGCAGCCTAAACAGGGCTAGCACCGGGGAGCTGTTTTTT.

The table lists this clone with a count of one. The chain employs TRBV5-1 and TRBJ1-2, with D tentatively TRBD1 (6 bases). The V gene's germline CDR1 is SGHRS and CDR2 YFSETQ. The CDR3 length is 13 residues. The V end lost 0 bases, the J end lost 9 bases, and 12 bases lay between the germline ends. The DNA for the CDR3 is TGCGCCAGCAGCTTGGGGTCAGGGGATAGCTACACCTTC. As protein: CASSLGSGDSYTF.

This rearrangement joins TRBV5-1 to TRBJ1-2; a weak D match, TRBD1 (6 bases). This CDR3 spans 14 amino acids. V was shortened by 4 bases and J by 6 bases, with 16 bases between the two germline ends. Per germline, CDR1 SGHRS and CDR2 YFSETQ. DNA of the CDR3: TGCGCCAGCAGCGGGACCCTTCAGGGGAATGGCTACACCTTC. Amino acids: CASSGTLQGNGYTF.

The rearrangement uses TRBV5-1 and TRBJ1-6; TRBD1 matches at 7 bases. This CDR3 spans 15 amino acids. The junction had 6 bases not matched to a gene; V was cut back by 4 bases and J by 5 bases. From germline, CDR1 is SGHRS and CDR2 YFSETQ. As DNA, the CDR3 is TGCGCCAGCAGCATGGGGACAGCAAATAATTCACCCCTCCACTTT. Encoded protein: CASSMGTANNSPLHF.

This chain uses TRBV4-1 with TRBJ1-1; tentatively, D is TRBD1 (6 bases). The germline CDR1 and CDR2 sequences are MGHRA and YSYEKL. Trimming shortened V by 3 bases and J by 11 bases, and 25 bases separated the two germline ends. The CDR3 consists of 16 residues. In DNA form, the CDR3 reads TGCGCCAGCAGCCAGGCAAGCTCCGGGACACAGTTGAGGGCTTTCTTT. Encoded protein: CASSQASSGTQLRAFF.

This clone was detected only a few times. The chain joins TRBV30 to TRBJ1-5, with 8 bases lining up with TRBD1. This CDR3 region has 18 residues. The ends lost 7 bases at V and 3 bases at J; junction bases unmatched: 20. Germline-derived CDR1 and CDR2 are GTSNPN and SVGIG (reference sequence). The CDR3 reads CASDGSGRRGPSNQPQHF. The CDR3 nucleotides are TGTGCCTCGGATGGCTCGGGACGCAGGGGGCCGTCCAATCAGCCCCAGCATTTT.

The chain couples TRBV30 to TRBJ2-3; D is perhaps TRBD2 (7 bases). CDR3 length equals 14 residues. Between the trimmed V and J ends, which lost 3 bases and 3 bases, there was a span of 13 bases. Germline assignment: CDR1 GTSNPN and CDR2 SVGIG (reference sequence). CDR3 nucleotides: TGTGCCTGGAGACAGGGAGGGGGAACAGATACGCAGTATTTT. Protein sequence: CAWRQGGGTDTQYF.

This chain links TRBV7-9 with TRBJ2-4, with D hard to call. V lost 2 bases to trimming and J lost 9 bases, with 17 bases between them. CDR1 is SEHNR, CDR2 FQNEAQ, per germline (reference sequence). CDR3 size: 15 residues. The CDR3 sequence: CASSLTGPVIGIQYF. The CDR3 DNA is TGTGCCAGCAGCTTAACTGGGCCAGTCATTGGCATTCAGTACTTC. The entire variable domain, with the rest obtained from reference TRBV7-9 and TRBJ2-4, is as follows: DTGVSQNPRHKITKRGQNVTFRCDPISEHNRLYWYRQTLGQGPEFLTYFQNEAQLEKSRLLSDRFSAERPKGSFSTLEIQRTEQGDSAMYLCASSLTGPVIGIQYFGAGTRLSVL.

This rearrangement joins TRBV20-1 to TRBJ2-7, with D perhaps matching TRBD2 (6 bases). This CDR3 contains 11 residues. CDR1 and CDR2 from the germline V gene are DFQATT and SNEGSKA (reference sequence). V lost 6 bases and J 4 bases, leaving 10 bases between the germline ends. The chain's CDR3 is CSAWREYEQYF. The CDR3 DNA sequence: TGCAGTGCATGGAGGGAATACGAGCAGTACTTC.

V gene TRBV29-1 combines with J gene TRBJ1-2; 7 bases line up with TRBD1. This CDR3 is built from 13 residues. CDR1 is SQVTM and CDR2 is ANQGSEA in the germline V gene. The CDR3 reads CGARGQGVHGYTF. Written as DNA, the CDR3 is TGCGGAGCCCGGGGGCAGGGGGTTCATGGCTACACCTTC.

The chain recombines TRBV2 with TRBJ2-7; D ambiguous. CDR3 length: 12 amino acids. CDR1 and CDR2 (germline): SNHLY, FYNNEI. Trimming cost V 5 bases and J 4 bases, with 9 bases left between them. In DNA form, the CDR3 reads TGTGCCAGCAGTCCTTCTATTTACGAGCAGTACTTC. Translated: CASSPSIYEQYF.

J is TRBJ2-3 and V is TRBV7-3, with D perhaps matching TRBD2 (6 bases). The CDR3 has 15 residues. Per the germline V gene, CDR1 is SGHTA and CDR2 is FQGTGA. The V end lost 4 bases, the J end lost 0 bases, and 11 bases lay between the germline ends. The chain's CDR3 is CASSWQGGSTDTQYF. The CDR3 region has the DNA TGTGCCAGCAGCTGGCAGGGAGGTAGCACAGATACGCAGTATTTT.

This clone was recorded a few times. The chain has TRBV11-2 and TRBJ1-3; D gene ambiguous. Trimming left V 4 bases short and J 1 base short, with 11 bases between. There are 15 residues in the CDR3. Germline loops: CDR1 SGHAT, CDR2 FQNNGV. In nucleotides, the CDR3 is TGTGCCAGCAGCTCGCCCGGGCTGTCTGGAAACACCATATATTTT. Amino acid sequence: CASSSPGLSGNTIYF.

Here the CDR3 reads CASRDTSNEQFF. The CDR3 bases are TGCGCCAGCAGGGACACCTCCAATGAGCAGTTCTTC. V and J are TRBV5-1 and TRBJ2-1; the D gene is possibly TRBD1 (5 bases). This CDR3 has 12 residues. Germline V gives CDR1 SGHRS, CDR2 YFSETQ. V lost 5 bases and J 6 bases, leaving 9 bases between the germline ends.

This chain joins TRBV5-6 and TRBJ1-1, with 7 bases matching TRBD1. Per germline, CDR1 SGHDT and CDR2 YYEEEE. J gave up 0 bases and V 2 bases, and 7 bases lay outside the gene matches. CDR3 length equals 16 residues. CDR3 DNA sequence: TGTGCCAGCAGCTTTAGGGACAGACCCATGAACACTGAAGCTTTCTTT. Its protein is CASSFRDRPMNTEAFF.

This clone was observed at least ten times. For the CDR3, the DNA is TGTGCCAGCAGTTGGACAGGGGGAAAAAACACTGAAGCTTTCTTT. Its translation: CASSWTGGKNTEAFF. The chain links TRBV5-6 to TRBJ1-1; TRBD1 agrees at 10 bases. V lost 5 bases to trimming and J lost 2 bases; unmatched junction nucleotides: 6. Germline V lookup: CDR1 SGHDT, CDR2 YYEEEE. The CDR3 is made up of 15 amino acids.

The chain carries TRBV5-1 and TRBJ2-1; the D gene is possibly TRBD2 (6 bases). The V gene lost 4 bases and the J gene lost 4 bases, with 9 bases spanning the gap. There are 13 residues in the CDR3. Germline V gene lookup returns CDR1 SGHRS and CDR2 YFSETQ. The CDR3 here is CASSDSGYNEQFF. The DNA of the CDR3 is TGCGCCAGCAGCGACAGCGGGTACAATGAGCAGTTCTTC.

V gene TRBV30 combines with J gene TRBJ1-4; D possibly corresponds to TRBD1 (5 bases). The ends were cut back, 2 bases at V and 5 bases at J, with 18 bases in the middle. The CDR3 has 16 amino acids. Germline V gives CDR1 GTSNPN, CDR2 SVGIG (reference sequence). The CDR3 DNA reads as TGTGCCTGGAGTAGGGGTCAAGGGGCCTTAAATGAAAAACTGTTTTTT. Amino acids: CAWSRGQGALNEKLFF.

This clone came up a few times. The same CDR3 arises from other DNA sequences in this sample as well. In nucleotides, the CDR3 is TGTGCCAGCAGCTTGGGGGTGAGGGAGACCCAGTACTTC. This encodes CASSLGVRETQYF. This chain links TRBV7-2 with TRBJ2-5; D could derive from TRBD1 or TRBD2 (5 bases each). This CDR3 contains 13 residues. V was pared by 3 bases and J by 5 bases, with 10 bases between. CDR1 is SGHTA, CDR2 FQGNSA, per germline.

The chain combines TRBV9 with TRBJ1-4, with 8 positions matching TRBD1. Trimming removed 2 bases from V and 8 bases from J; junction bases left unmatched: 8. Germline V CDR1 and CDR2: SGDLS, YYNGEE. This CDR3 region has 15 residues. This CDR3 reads CASSVTGELGEKLFF. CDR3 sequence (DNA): TGTGCCAGCAGCGTGACAGGGGAGCTCGGAGAAAAACTGTTTTTT.

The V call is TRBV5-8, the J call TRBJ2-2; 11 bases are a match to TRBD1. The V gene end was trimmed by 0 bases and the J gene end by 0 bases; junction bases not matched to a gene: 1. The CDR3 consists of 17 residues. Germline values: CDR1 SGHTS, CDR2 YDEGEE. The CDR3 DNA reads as TGTGCCAGCAGCTTGGGGACAGGGGGCCCGAACACCGGGGAGCTGTTTTTT. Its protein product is CASSLGTGGPNTGELFF.